What follows describes a single T cell receptor beta chain. Its antigen remains unidentified. The PCR had 60 Vbeta and 13 Jbeta primers. The assay was immunoSEQ multiplex PCR, and TCRdb's table has in-frame clones only and misses some. Its table records fewer than 150,000 clones. CDR1 MNHNS and CDR2 SASEGT come from the germline V gene. Trimming cost V 2 bases and J 6 bases, with 8 bases left between them. This CDR3 region has 14 residues. This sample is part of a study of cytomegalovirus exposure and HLA in healthy donors. Study as a whole: An earlier analysis found fewer than 140 million unique TCR beta sequences from 150 million to 200 million T cells. Broader study findings: In a later analysis, TCR association rates varied by HLA locus: DRB1 most, HLA-C fewest. Some 16,000 TCR beta sequences were associated with HLA alleles at 0.05 false discovery rate in a later analysis. Near-uniform donor sequencing depth was presumed by presence/absence analyses.

This sequence originates from a man aged 40-49 years in good health and CMV-seronegative. The rearrangement links TRBV6-1 to TRBJ1-6; no reliable D call. Sequenced input: PBMCs. The CDR3 nucleotides are TGTGCCAGCAGTGAATCACAGTCTAATTCACCCCTCCACTTT. Its protein is CASSESQSNSPLHF.